A selection of T cell receptor beta chains follows, all from one sample in a study of cytomegalovirus exposure and HLA in healthy donors. Using immunoSEQ multiplex PCR, the repertoire was profiled, and TCRdb retains in-frame clones only, with some absent. There are fewer than 200,000 clones in the sample, with 1.3% held by the top ten. The sequenced sample consisted of PBMCs. The source is a woman aged 55 to 70 in good health and CMV-seronegative. CDR3s include the opening cysteine and the closing phenylalanine or tryptophan. A D gene is named only where the DNA matches it firmly.

d_call,cdr3_length,j_call,v_call,cdr3_nt,cdr3_aa
NA,14,TRBJ2-2,TRBV7-9,TGTGCCAGCAGCTTAGCGCCGGGCACCGGGGAGCTGTTTTTT,CASSLAPGTGELFF
NA,13,TRBJ1-1,TRBV7-2,TGTGCCAGCAGCTGGGGGAGGCACACTGAAGCTTTCTTT,CASSWGRHTEAFF
NA,12,TRBJ2-7,TRBV18,TGTGCCAGCTCACCACCTACTAGAGAGCAGTACTTC,CASSPPTREQYF
TRBD1,16,TRBJ2-2,TRBV7-7,TGTGCCAGCAGCTTCTTGACAGGGGCGAACACCGGGGAGCTGTTTTTT,CASSFLTGANTGELFF
TRBD1,15,TRBJ1-6,TRBV18,TGTGCCAGCTCACCGGGTGGGACAGGGTTTGCGTCAATCCACTTT,CASSPGGTGFASIHF
TRBD1,15,TRBJ1-2,TRBV5-5,TGTGCCAGCAGCACCGGGCCGGGACAGGGAGGTGGCTACACCTTC,CASSTGPGQGGGYTF
NA,14,TRBJ2-1,TRBV5-1,TGCGCCAGCAGCTTGTCTCCAGGAGCGGATGAGCAGTTCTTC,CASSLSPGADEQFF
NA,18,TRBJ2-7,TRBV19,TGTGCCAGTAGTATCAAAAGGTTGTATGAAGGGGCAAACAACGAGCAGTACTTC,CASSIKRLYEGANNEQYF
NA,12,TRBJ1-1,TRBV19,TGTGCCAGTAGTATGTTTGAGGAAGAAGCTTTCTTT,CASSMFEEEAFF
TRBD2,14,TRBJ2-1,TRBV28,TGTGCCAGCACCATGGGACTAGACTACAATGAGCAGTTCTTC,CASTMGLDYNEQFF
TRBD1,15,TRBJ2-7,TRBV4-2,TGTGCCAGCAGCCAAGTGGCGGGACAGGGGAACGAGCAGTACTTC,CASSQVAGQGNEQYF
NA,13,TRBJ1-5,TRBV19,TGTGCCAGTAGTAGGGAGGGACGTCAGCCCCAGCATTTT,CASSREGRQPQHF
NA,13,TRBJ1-6,TRBV13,TGTGCCAGCAGCTCCCGTGGGCAATCACCCCTCCACTTT,CASSSRGQSPLHF
NA,18,TRBJ2-6,TRBV5-1,TGCGCCAGCAGCTTGGGCAGGGGTACTCTAACTGGGGCCAACGTCCTGACTTTC,CASSLGRGTLTGANVLTF
TRBD2,17,TRBJ2-3,TRBV5-1,TGCGCCAGCAGCTCTCTGACGGGAGGGTGGGGCACAGATACGCAGTATTTT,CASSSLTGGWGTDTQYF
NA,19,TRBJ2-6,TRBV5-1,TGCGCCAGCAGCTCCGGGACACTTGACCTAACTGCTAGGGCCAACGTCCTGACTTTC,CASSSGTLDLTARANVLTF
TRBD2,16,TRBJ2-3,TRBV9,TGTGCCAGCAGCGGCCATTTAGCGGGGGTACCAGATACGCAGTATTTT,CASSGHLAGVPDTQYF
NA,14,TRBJ1-4,TRBV5-1,TGCGCCAGCAGCTTGGGACAGGCAAATGAAAAACTGTTTTTT,CASSLGQANEKLFF
TRBD2,16,TRBJ2-3,TRBV6-5,TGTGCCAGCAGTTACTCGGAACGGGAGGAGGGAAATACGCAGTATTTT,CASSYSEREEGNTQYF
TRBD2,16,TRBJ2-3,TRBV5-1,TGCGCCAGCAGCTTGGCCGGGACTATCAGCACAGATACGCAGTATTTT,CASSLAGTISTDTQYF
NA,14,TRBJ2-3,TRBV25-1,TGTGCCAGCAGCCGCTTAACTAGCACAGATACGCAGTATTTT,CASSRLTSTDTQYF
TRBD2,18,TRBJ2-2,TRBV2,TGTGCCAGCAGTGTGGGACTAGCGGGGGGTATTTACACCGGGGAGCTGTTTTTT,CASSVGLAGGIYTGELFF
NA,16,TRBJ1-5,TRBV7-2,TGTGCCAGCAGCTTAGGGGGAGCCCTAAGCAATCAGCCCCAGCATTTT,CASSLGGALSNQPQHF
NA,15,TRBJ1-2,TRBV6-5,TGTGCCAGCAGTTACGCAGACAGGTTGAGTTATGGCTACACCTTC,CASSYADRLSYGYTF
TRBD1,12,TRBJ2-7,TRBV19,TGTGCCAGTCGACAGGGCCAAAACGAGCAGTACTTC,CASRQGQNEQYF
NA,12,TRBJ2-7,TRBV6-5,TGTGCCGTGAGGACTATCCGCTACGAGCAGTACTTC,CAVRTIRYEQYF
TRBD2,15,TRBJ2-2,TRBV10-3,TGTGCCATCAGTGAGACGGTAGCGGGGACCGGGGAGCTGTTTTTT,CAISETVAGTGELFF
NA,14,TRBJ1-1,TRBV13,TGTGCCAGCACCAACAGGTTCATGAACACTGAAGCTTTCTTT,CASTNRFMNTEAFF
NA,14,TRBJ2-7,TRBV5-1,TGCGCCAGCAGCTTTGGGGGGAGAGACTACGAGCAGTACTTC,CASSFGGRDYEQYF
TRBD1,15,TRBJ1-1,TRBV18,TGTGCCAGCTCACCGACTCGACAGGGTGGTACTGAAGCTTTCTTT,CASSPTRQGGTEAFF
NA,15,TRBJ2-7,TRBV6-5,TGTGCCAGCAGCCGAGGCAGGGGCCGCCCCAACGAGCAGTACTTC,CASSRGRGRPNEQYF
NA,13,TRBJ1-1,TRBV6-5,TGTGCCAGCAGTTACGGTAGGAACACTGAAGCTTTCTTT,CASSYGRNTEAFF
TRBD2,17,TRBJ2-3,TRBV6-1,TGTGCCAGCAGTGGGACTAGCGGGGGGGCCTACACAGATACGCAGTATTTT,CASSGTSGGAYTDTQYF
NA,14,TRBJ1-4,TRBV9,TGTGCCAGCAGCCCAGGAGGGGTGGGTGAAAAACTGTTTTTT,CASSPGGVGEKLFF
NA,14,TRBJ2-1,TRBV7-9,TGTGCCAGCAGCGTCCGGGACACCCTCAATGAGCAGTTCTTC,CASSVRDTLNEQFF
NA,16,TRBJ2-3,TRBV9,TGTGCCAGCAGCTCCAGTCTCTCATTCAGCACAGATACGCAGTATTTT,CASSSSLSFSTDTQYF
NA,19,TRBJ1-1,TRBV19,TGTGCCAGTAGTTCTCCTTGGGCCGCTCCCAGGGGCATGAACACTGAAGCTTCCTTT,CASSSPWAAPRGMNTEASF
TRBD2,16,TRBJ2-7,TRBV7-2,TGTGCCAGCAGCTTGGGCCGACTAGCGCGTAATTACGAGCAGTACTTC,CASSLGRLARNYEQYF
NA,14,TRBJ1-4,TRBV5-1,TGCGCCAGCAGCTTATTGGTTTCGGGTGAAAAACTGTTTTTT,CASSLLVSGEKLFF
TRBD1,13,TRBJ2-7,TRBV5-1,TGCGCCAGCAGCGGGACAGGGTCCTACGAGCAGTACTTC,CASSGTGSYEQYF
TRBD1,16,TRBJ2-7,TRBV6-5,TGTGCCAGCAGTTACTCTTCCGGGACAGCATTCTACGAGCAGTACTTC,CASSYSSGTAFYEQYF
TRBD2,15,TRBJ2-7,TRBV6-5,TGTGCCAGCAGTTACGCGGGAGGGCGCGGTATGGAGCAGTACTTC,CASSYAGGRGMEQYF